This is a list of T cell receptor beta chains from one sample in a study of shared clonotypes between healthy human individuals. Assay used: immunoSEQ multiplex PCR; TCRdb lists only in-frame clones, some missing. Of roughly 640,000 clones in the sample, 74% were seen once. Sample: memory CD4+ T cells sorted from blood. The receptor set was obtained from a woman in her twenties or thirties in good health. The CDR3 runs from the conserved cysteine through the conserved F or W. A D gene is named only where the DNA matches it firmly. Some rows mark clone size as missing; the rest say once, few, many or name a class of expanded clone.

d_call	v_call	cdr3_length	clone_size	j_call	cdr3_aa	cdr3_nt
.	TRBV11-2	11	.	TRBJ2-7	CASSAQYEQYF	TGTGCCAGCAGCGCGCAATACGAGCAGTACTTC
.	TRBV21-1	18	many	TRBJ2-7	CASSRTSGRTSHSYEQYF	TGTGCCAGCAGCAGAACTAGCGGGAGGACCTCCCACTCCTACGAGCAGTACTTC
.	TRBV10-3	16	.	TRBJ1-2	CAISILELEQAGGYTF	TGTGCCATCAGCATCCTTGAGTTAGAGCAGGCTGGAGGCTACACCTTC
.	TRBV7-6	16	once	TRBJ1-5	CASSLDSGLSNQPQHF	TGTGCCAGCAGCTTAGATTCGGGGCTGAGCAATCAGCCCCAGCATTTT
.	TRBV28	15	.	TRBJ1-1	CASTGRGEGKTEAFF	TGTGCCAGCACCGGAAGGGGTGAGGGAAAGACTGAAGCTTTCTTT
TRBD1	TRBV14	16	.	TRBJ2-1	CASSPNPGQMRSGQFF	TGTGCCAGCAGCCCAAACCCGGGACAGATGCGCAGTGGGCAGTTCTTC
.	TRBV6-5	14	.	TRBJ1-5	CASSYAGGDQPQHF	TGTGCCAGCAGTTACGCGGGGGGCGATCAGCCCCAGCATTTT
TRBD2	TRBV11-2	15	.	TRBJ2-7	CASSPPGLAGTEQYF	TGTGCCAGCAGCCCCCCGGGACTAGCGGGCACCGAGCAGTACTTC
TRBD2	TRBV5-1	15	.	TRBJ2-7	CASSLEPGLRYEQYF	TGCGCCAGCAGCTTAGAACCGGGACTAAGATACGAGCAGTACTTC
.	TRBV6-8	16	.	TRBJ2-5	CASSYTPSDTQETQYF	TGTGCCAGCAGTTACACCCCCTCCGACACCCAAGAGACCCAGTACTTC
.	TRBV11-2	16	.	TRBJ2-4	CASSSLTGSNIHIQYF	TGTGCCAGCAGCTCATTAACCGGGAGCAATATCCACATTCAGTACTTC
TRBD2	TRBV18	16	.	TRBJ2-4	CASSPRAPAGVEGQYF	TGTGCCAGCTCACCGCGCGCACCGGCGGGGGTTGAGGGTCAGTACTTC
TRBD1	TRBV11-2	14	.	TRBJ2-7	CASSYGTGLDEQYF	TGTGCCAGCAGCTATGGGACAGGACTTGACGAGCAGTACTTC
.	TRBV5-1	13	few	TRBJ2-3	CASSLREGDTQYF	TGCGCCAGCAGCTTGCGGGAAGGAGATACGCAGTATTTT
TRBD2	TRBV19	17	few	TRBJ2-7	CASSIHPAGITSYEQYF	TGTGCCAGTAGTATACACCCAGCGGGAATAACATCCTACGAGCAGTACTTC
TRBD2	TRBV7-2	19	.	TRBJ2-7	CASSLRPPLAGGPGYEQYF	TGTGCCAGCAGCTTAAGGCCGCCACTAGCGGGAGGGCCTGGATACGAGCAGTACTTC
.	TRBV11-3	16	once	TRBJ2-5	CASSKRGKEGQETQYF	TGTGCCAGCAGCAAGAGAGGGAAAGAGGGCCAAGAGACCCAGTACTTC
.	TRBV5-1	15	.	TRBJ2-5	CASSPGINPRETQYF	TGCGCCAGCAGCCCCGGTATTAACCCGCGAGAGACCCAGTACTTC
.	TRBV28	14	.	TRBJ2-7	CASSPPWGSYEQYF	TGTGCCAGCAGCCCCCCGTGGGGCTCCTACGAGCAGTACTTC
.	TRBV5-4	13	.	TRBJ2-2	CASSLFGAGELFF	TGTGCCAGCAGCTTATTCGGTGCCGGGGAGCTGTTTTTT
TRBD2	TRBV28	15	.	TRBJ2-7	CASSPYGSGSYEQYF	TGTGCCAGCAGCCCATACGGCAGCGGGAGCTACGAGCAGTACTTC
.	TRBV28	16	few	TRBJ1-2	CASSTLGGENSYGYTF	TGTGCCAGCAGTACCCTTGGGGGGGAGAATAGCTATGGCTACACCTTC
.	TRBV15	16	.	TRBJ2-6	CATSLPGRSGANVLTF	TGTGCCACCAGCTTACCAGGGCGCTCTGGGGCCAACGTCCTGACTTTC
.	TRBV10-2	17	.	TRBJ1-2	CASSEKRGESANYGYTF	TGCGCCAGCAGTGAGAAGAGGGGGGAATCAGCTAACTATGGCTACACCTTC
.	TRBV5-1	14	.	TRBJ1-6	CASRGQDSGSPLHF	TGCGCCAGCAGGGGACAAGACTCCGGTTCACCCCTCCACTTT
.	TRBV27	13	.	TRBJ2-1	CASSFLVYNEQFF	TGTGCCAGCAGTTTTCTAGTATACAATGAGCAGTTCTTC
TRBD2	TRBV11-2	17	.	TRBJ2-1	CASNTQDSAGAYNEQFF	TGTGCCAGCAACACCCAAGACAGTGCGGGGGCCTACAATGAGCAGTTCTTC
TRBD2	TRBV9	15	.	TRBJ2-5	CAKNVAGVLQETQYF	TGTGCCAAAAACGTGGCGGGAGTATTACAAGAGACCCAGTACTTC
TRBD1	TRBV7-2	15	.	TRBJ1-5	CASSLGQAGNQPQHF	TGTGCCAGCAGCTTGGGACAGGCGGGGAATCAGCCCCAGCATTTT
.	TRBV20-1	11	.	TRBJ2-1	CSAQGRNEQFF	TGCAGTGCTCAGGGTAGGAATGAGCAGTTCTTC
.	TRBV27	13	.	TRBJ2-2	CASSLMGYGELFF	TGTGCCAGCAGTTTAATGGGTTACGGGGAGCTGTTTTTT
TRBD2	TRBV27	13	.	TRBJ2-1	CASSRTSGRAAVF	TGTGCCAGCAGTCGGACTAGCGGGAGGGCCGCGGTCTTC
.	TRBV19	13	once	TRBJ1-4	CASSIRGMVKLFF	TGTGCCAGTAGTATCCGCGGGATGGTCAAACTGTTTTTT
TRBD1	TRBV7-8	15	.	TRBJ2-1	CASSLTGQGYNEQFF	TGTGCCAGCAGCTTAACGGGACAGGGGTACAATGAGCAGTTCTTC
.	TRBV6-6	13	many	TRBJ2-3	CASRPPSTDTQYF	TGTGCCAGCAGGCCCCCTAGCACAGATACGCAGTATTTT
TRBD1	TRBV2	15	.	TRBJ1-3	CASGDRAISGNTIYF	TGTGCCAGCGGGGACAGGGCCATCTCTGGAAACACCATATATTTT
TRBD2	TRBV11-2	15	few	TRBJ2-4	CASSPTSGSLYIQYF	TGTGCCAGCAGCCCCACTAGCGGGAGCTTATACATTCAGTACTTC
TRBD1	TRBV7-8	16	.	TRBJ1-5	CASTSLDRGSNQPQHF	TGTGCCAGCACCTCACTGGACAGGGGTTCAAATCAGCCCCAGCATTTT
TRBD1	TRBV19	15	few	TRBJ1-4	CASSAQGPRVEKLFF	TGTGCCAGTAGTGCACAGGGGCCCCGAGTGGAAAAACTGTTTTTT
TRBD1	TRBV7-8	19	.	TRBJ2-2	CASSLRDRGRSSNTGELFF	TGTGCCAGCAGCTTACGAGACAGGGGCCGCTCTTCGAACACCGGGGAGCTGTTTTTT
.	TRBV27	12	once	TRBJ1-2	CASRPGVGGYTF	TGTGCCAGCAGACCAGGGGTGGGTGGCTACACCTTC
.	TRBV4-2	13	.	TRBJ2-6	CASKAPGANVLTF	TGTGCCAGCAAAGCCCCCGGGGCCAACGTCCTGACTTTC
.	TRBV6-5	14	few	TRBJ2-7	CASSRGQPPNEQYF	TGTGCCAGCAGCCGGGGACAACCACCAAACGAGCAGTACTTC
TRBD2	TRBV5-1	14	many	TRBJ2-1	CASSGTGTTNEQFF	TGCGCCAGCAGCGGGACCGGGACTACAAATGAGCAGTTCTTC
.	TRBV11-2	13	.	TRBJ1-1	CASSFSGGTEAFF	TGTGCCAGCAGCTTTTCAGGCGGGACTGAAGCTTTCTTT
TRBD1	TRBV11-2	15	.	TRBJ1-4	CASSHPGQINEKLFF	TGTGCCAGCAGCCACCCGGGACAGATTAATGAAAAACTGTTTTTT